This is a list of T cell receptor beta chains from one sample in a study of T cells in Graves' hyperthyroidism and ophthalmopathy. TCRdb reprocessed the multiplex PCR reads via MiXCR and lists one record per CDR3 protein. The sample shows fewer than 550,000 distinct CDR3 sequences, approximately 14% of them seen only once. Sequencing was carried out using blood. Receptors were obtained from a woman between 18 and 29 years old with Graves' hyperthyroidism. Each CDR3 is given with its conserved first and last residue. Each record gives: V gene, D gene, J gene, clone size, CDR3 DNA, CDR3 protein. D genes are given only for firm matches. Clone sizes are given selectively: once, few, many, or a class where the clone is expanded.

TRBV4-2	.	TRBJ2-1	.	TGTGCCAGCAGCCAAGTATCAACCAGCTCCTACAATGAGCAGTTCTTC	CASSQVSTSSYNEQFF
TRBV18	.	TRBJ2-7	many	TGTGCCAGCTCACCGTCCGAGGACTACGAGCAGTACTTC	CASSPSEDYEQYF
TRBV20-1	.	TRBJ2-5	many	TGCAGTGCTAGAGATTTTCGGAAGGGAGAGACCCAGTACTTC	CSARDFRKGETQYF
TRBV30	.	TRBJ1-3	many	TGTGCCTGGAGCCTACAGCCTTCTGGAAACACCATATATTTT	CAWSLQPSGNTIYF
TRBV18	.	TRBJ1-2	many	TGTGCCAGCTCACCGGAGGGATTTTATGGCTACACCTTC	CASSPEGFYGYTF
TRBV2	.	TRBJ1-5	many	TGTGCCAGCAGTCCTATTGGGCGGGGAAATCAGCCCCAGCATTTT	CASSPIGRGNQPQHF
TRBV20-1	.	TRBJ1-4	.	TGCAGTAAATACCTTCGGGGAAAACTGTTTTTT	CSKYLRGKLFF
TRBV7-8	TRBD2	TRBJ2-1	many	TGTGCCAGCAGCTTAAGGCTAGCGGGAGGCTCCTACAATGAGCAGTTCTTC	CASSLRLAGGSYNEQFF
TRBV12-3/TRBV12-4	TRBD2	TRBJ2-5	many	TGTGCCAGCATCCCGGACATTTCCTCTCTCTTAGCGGGACTTAACTTC	CASIPDISSLLAGLNF
TRBV30	.	TRBJ2-7	many	TGTGCCTGGAGAAGGCCTGGGGCCAGACCCGCCTACGAGCAGTACTTC	CAWRRPGARPAYEQYF
TRBV19	TRBD1	TRBJ1-5	many	TGTGCCAGTAGTCGGGGACAGAATCAGCCCCAGCATTTT	CASSRGQNQPQHF
TRBV2	TRBD1	TRBJ2-7	many	TGTGCCAGCAGGACAGGGACCGACGAGCAGTACTTC	CASRTGTDEQYF